The 8 T cell receptor beta chains reported below all come from one sample, sequenced in a study of vaccination effects on CD4 cells after COVID-19. Generated by immunoSEQ multiplex PCR, the TCRdb table keeps only in-frame clones and is missing some. The sample yields 70,000 or so clones, 77% seen once. What these receptors recognize is not known. Following a roughly 11-day culture, CD4+ T cells were purified. The specimen was CD4+ T cells from PBMCs cultured without peptide, collected before COVID-19 vaccination. The origin of the receptors is a human donor who received a COVID-19 vaccine.

For the CDR3, the DNA is TGTGCCATCAGAACCGACAGGGACAACACTGAAGCTTTCTTT. Residues: CAIRTDRDNTEAFF. The chain is built from TRBV10-3 and TRBJ1-1, with 7 positions matching TRBD1. CDR3 length equals 14 residues. Trimming removed 6 bases from V and 2 bases from J; junction bases left unmatched: 6. CDR1 and CDR2 from the germline V gene are ENHRY and SYGVKD.

This clone was observed a handful of times. V and J are TRBV4-3 and TRBJ1-6; D is unresolved. Trimming took off 1 base at V and 13 bases at J, with 14 bases between the two ends. Germline values: CDR1 LGHNA, CDR2 YSLEER. The length of the CDR3 is 14 residues. The CDR3 spells CASSQVPSEGPLHF. The DNA for the CDR3 is TGCGCCAGCAGCCAAGTCCCTTCGGAGGGTCCCCTCCACTTT.

The chain uses TRBV18 and TRBJ2-3; 9 bases map to TRBD1. The V and J ends lost 1 base and 2 bases, in that order; junction bases with no gene match: 4. Germline V CDR1 and CDR2: KGHSH, LQKENI. CDR3 size: 16 residues. The CDR3 here is CASSPLVQGATDTQYF. The CDR3 DNA reads TGTGCCAGCTCACCACTTGTACAGGGGGCCACAGATACGCAGTATTTT.

The chain combines TRBV4-1 with TRBJ1-5, with 8 positions matching TRBD1. Germline assignment: CDR1 MGHRA and CDR2 YSYEKL. The V gene end was trimmed by 1 base and the J gene end by 6 bases; junction bases not matched to a gene: 8. This CDR3 is 16 amino acids long. CDR3 protein: CASSQVTGQVGQPQHF. CDR3 sequence (DNA): TGCGCCAGCAGCCAAGTGACGGGACAGGTGGGTCAGCCCCAGCATTTT.

The V and J genes are TRBV6-6 and TRBJ2-5; 13 bases align to TRBD2. The CDR3 is 15 residues long. Germline trimming cut 6 bases from V and 5 bases from J; bases unmatched to any gene: 6. The V gene's germline CDR1 is MNHNY and CDR2 SVGAGI (reference sequence). Here the CDR3 reads CASRGGLAGFETQYF. CDR3 nucleotide sequence: TGTGCCAGCAGGGGGGGACTAGCGGGGTTTGAGACCCAGTACTTC.

CDR3 protein: CASSVHLGRETQYF. CDR3 nucleotide sequence: TGTGCCAGCAGCGTACATTTGGGGCGAGAGACCCAGTACTTC. The chain couples TRBV9 to TRBJ2-5, with a possible D match to TRBD1 (5 bases). The CDR3 has 14 residues. Trimming shortened V by 1 base and J by 4 bases, and 11 bases separated the two germline ends. Per the germline V gene, CDR1 is SGDLS and CDR2 is YYNGEE.

V gene TRBV24-1 combines with J gene TRBJ2-3; 11 positions agree with TRBD1. J was trimmed by 4 bases and V by 7 bases; bases with no gene match: 6. The CDR3 has 15 residues. Germline V gene lookup returns CDR1 KGHDR and CDR2 SFDVKD. The CDR3 DNA sequence: TGTGCCACCAGCGGGACAGGGGGTCCGGCAGATACGCAGTATTTT. Amino acids: CATSGTGGPADTQYF.

CDR3 nucleotides: TGTGCCAGCACGCGCGGGGGGATGGCCGGCACAGATACGCAGTATTTT. It encodes CASTRGGMAGTDTQYF. The J gene is TRBJ2-3, the V gene TRBV7-2, with 8 bases aligning to TRBD2. The CDR3 extends over 16 amino acids. The germline V gene encodes CDR1 SGHTA and CDR2 FQGNSA. The J segment lost 1 base and the V segment lost 7 bases, leaving 10 bases of the junction unmatched.